These 25 T cell receptor beta chains were all obtained from the same sample, sequenced in a study of tumor T cells in aggressive B-cell lymphoma. Sequenced by immunoSEQ multiplex PCR; TCRdb stores in-frame clones only, minus some. Of fewer than 3,000 clones in the sample, 94% were seen once. The specimen was tumor tissue. The receptors shown here come from an adult with diffuse large B cell lymphoma.

The rearrangement links TRBV19 to TRBJ1-1; D is uncertain. V gave up 5 bases and J gave up 7 bases, with 11 bases separating them. This CDR3 region has 12 residues. CDR1 and CDR2 from the germline V gene are LNHDA and SQIVND (reference sequence). Here the CDR3 DNA reads TGTGCCAGTAGTCGCAGTCGATATGAAGCTTTCTTT. Amino acids: CASSRSRYEAFF.

V usage is TRBV2 and J usage is TRBJ2-3; no definite D call. V lost 3 bases to trimming and J lost 1 base, with 8 bases between them. The CDR3 spans 14 residues. The germline gives CDR1 SNHLY, CDR2 FYNNEI. The CDR3 protein is CASSDSQGTDTQYF. CDR3 DNA: TGTGCCAGCAGTGACAGTCAGGGCACAGATACGCAGTATTTT.

The chain recombines TRBV7-9 with TRBJ1-1, with D perhaps matching TRBD1 (5 bases). The CDR3 length is 14 residues. Trimming took 3 bases from V and 1 from J, leaving 9 bases between them. CDR1 SEHNR and CDR2 FQNEAQ come from the germline V gene (reference sequence). The CDR3 DNA follows: TGTGCCAGCAGCTTGACAGATTGGAACACTGAAGCTTTCTTT. Translated: CASSLTDWNTEAFF.

The sample holds one count of this clone. The J gene is TRBJ1-2, the V gene TRBV4-3, with D possibly matching TRBD1 (5 bases). CDR1 and CDR2 from the germline V gene are LGHNA and YSLEER. Trimming stripped 0 bases from V and 0 bases from J, with 11 bases between. There are 16 residues in the CDR3. The CDR3 sequence is CASSQDRGEPNYGYTF. The CDR3 bases are TGCGCCAGCAGCCAAGACCGGGGGGAGCCTAACTATGGCTACACCTTC.

The V and J genes are TRBV5-4 and TRBJ2-7; a weak D match, TRBD1 (6 bases). V was pared by 1 base and J by 2 bases, with 7 bases between. CDR1 and CDR2 from the germline V gene are SGHNT and YYREEE (reference sequence). The CDR3 sequence is 13 residues long. CDR3 in DNA: TGTGCCAGCAGCTTGAACAGGGCCTACGAGCAGTACTTC. As protein: CASSLNRAYEQYF.

The rearrangement joins TRBV7-3 to TRBJ1-2; D is undetermined. Germline V gene lookup returns CDR1 SGHTA and CDR2 FQGTGA. Between the trimmed V and J ends, which lost 0 bases and 7 bases, there was a span of 9 bases. This CDR3 contains 13 residues. In DNA, the CDR3 is TGTGCCAGCAGCTTAACTAGAGGGAGTGGCTACACCTTC. Amino acid sequence: CASSLTRGSGYTF. Filled out from reference TRBV7-3 and TRBJ1-2, the complete variable domain reads GAGVSQTPSNKVTEKGKYVELRCDPISGHTALYWYRQSLGQGPEFLIYFQGTGAADDSGLPNDRFFAVRPEGSVSTLKIQRTERGDSAVYLCASSLTRGSGYTFGSGTRLTVV.

This clone was picked up one time. The CDR3 is CASKVDKLNEQFF. CDR3 coding DNA: TGTGCCAGCAAAGTAGATAAACTCAATGAGCAGTTCTTC. The chain uses TRBV2 and TRBJ2-1; the D is unclear. The V and J ends lost 7 bases and 6 bases respectively, with 13 bases between them. Germline V gene data show CDR1 as SNHLY and CDR2 as FYNNEI. There are 13 residues in the CDR3.

The count of this clone is one. V and J are TRBV7-6 and TRBJ2-5, with D unclear. The CDR3 is 13 amino acids. The germline CDR1 and CDR2 sequences are SGHVS and FNYEAQ. The V and J ends lost 1 base and 2 bases respectively, with 5 bases between them. CDR3 sequence (DNA): TGTGCCAGCAGCTTAGACTCTCAAGAGACCCAGTACTTC. Translation gives CASSLDSQETQYF.

The chain couples TRBV28 to TRBJ2-5; 7 nucleotides line up with TRBD2. The J call may not be correct, given that the DNA end is closer to TRBJ2-7. Germline loops: CDR1 MDHEN, CDR2 SYDVKM. The CDR3 length is 15 residues. In DNA form, the CDR3 reads TGTGCCAGCAGGTCCCCGCTAGCGGTTGGAGACGAGCAGTACTTC. This gives the protein CASRSPLAVGDEQYF.

This chain uses TRBV6-1 with TRBJ2-3, with D perhaps TRBD1 (6 bases). Trimming took off 2 bases at V and 2 bases at J, with 11 bases between the two ends. CDR3 length: 15 residues. Looked up from germline, CDR1 is MNHNS and CDR2 is SASEGT. CDR3 amino acids: CASSEIGQHTDTQYF. DNA of the CDR3: TGTGCCAGCAGTGAAATAGGACAGCACACAGATACGCAGTATTTT.

The chain couples TRBV5-1 to TRBJ1-6; D remains unclear. Germline CDR1 reads SGHRS; CDR2 reads YFSETQ. The length of the CDR3 is 13 residues. Trimming stripped 0 bases from V and 6 bases from J, with 4 bases between. The CDR3 DNA reads TGCGCCAGCAGCTTGGACTTTAATTCACCCCTCCACTTT. Amino acids: CASSLDFNSPLHF.

This clone was counted once. The gene calls are TRBV9 and TRBJ2-5; D unclear. The CDR3 contains 13 residues. In germline, CDR1 is SGDLS, CDR2 YYNGEE. Trimming left V 0 bases short and J 5 bases short, with 8 bases between. In DNA form, the CDR3 reads TGTGCCAGCAGCGTAGGAGAGCTGGAGACCCAGTACTTC. Protein sequence: CASSVGELETQYF.

This chain uses TRBV4-1 with TRBJ1-2, with 7 bases lining up with TRBD1. V trimming: 5 bases; J trimming: 9 bases; junction bases outside the gene matches: 3. Germline-derived CDR1 and CDR2 are MGHRA and YSYEKL. The CDR3 consists of 11 residues. The CDR3 protein is CASSLGGRYTF. The DNA for the CDR3 is TGCGCCAGCAGCTTAGGGGGCCGCTACACCTTC.

J is TRBJ1-5 and V is TRBV4-2; D not resolved. The germline gives CDR1 LGHNA, CDR2 YNFKEQ. Trimming left V 0 bases short and J 3 bases short, with 9 bases between. This CDR3 is built from 15 residues. This chain's CDR3 is CASSQDWLNNQPQHF. The CDR3 DNA sequence: TGTGCCAGCAGCCAAGATTGGCTCAACAATCAGCCCCAGCATTTT.

Concerning this clone itself: The DNA is left out, because the CDR3 cannot be placed on it with certainty; the CDR3 is given as TCRdb lists it. The sample carries other DNA sequences with the same CDR3. The rearrangement uses TRBV9 and TRBJ2-1; the table names TRBD2, a call not compared with the DNA. Both ends counted, the CDR3 spans 19 residues. The germline V gene has CDR1 SGDLS and CDR2 YYNGEE. CDR3 loop: CASSVSLRGREPSYNEQFF.

The chain couples TRBV6-1 to TRBJ1-3; D might be TRBD1 (5 bases). The V gene lost 3 bases and the J gene lost 4 bases, with 16 bases spanning the gap. Germline-derived CDR1 and CDR2 are MNHNS and SASEGT. The CDR3 consists of 16 residues. The CDR3 reads CASSEAGGTPGNTIYF. In nucleotides, the CDR3 is TGTGCCAGCAGTGAGGCCGGAGGGACCCCGGGAAACACCATATATTTT.

The chain has TRBV5-4 and TRBJ1-1, with TRBD1 as a possible D gene (6 bases). V gave up 0 bases and J gave up 5 bases, with 8 bases separating them. Germline V gene sequence: CDR1 SGHNT, CDR2 YYREEE (reference sequence). The CDR3 contains 13 residues. The CDR3 bases are TGTGCCAGCAGCTTGGTAACAGGGACTGAAGCTTTCTTT. This translates into CASSLVTGTEAFF.

This clone was seen only once. This sequence joins TRBV19 and TRBJ1-2; 9 bases fit TRBD1. The CDR3 has 14 residues. Germline trimming cut 3 bases from V and 4 bases from J; bases unmatched to any gene: 3. CDR1 LNHDA and CDR2 SQIVND come from the germline V gene (reference sequence). CDR3 in DNA: TGTGCCAGTAGTATTGCGACAGGGGGCTATGGCTACACCTTC. This codes for CASSIATGGYGYTF.

The V call is TRBV30, the J call TRBJ1-1; a possible D gene is TRBD1 (6 bases). The CDR3 is made up of 14 amino acids. The germline V and J ends were trimmed by 7 bases and 5 bases, with 20 bases remaining between them. CDR1 is GTSNPN and CDR2 is SVGIG in the germline V gene (reference sequence). CDR3 sequence: CALETSGVGTEAFF. CDR3 sequence (DNA): TGTGCCTTGGAGACTTCAGGGGTGGGTACTGAAGCTTTCTTT.

The chain recombines TRBV2 with TRBJ1-3; D may be TRBD1 (5 bases). V was shortened by 4 bases and J by 2 bases, with 12 bases between the two germline ends. The CDR3 runs 15 residues. Germline V gene lookup returns CDR1 SNHLY and CDR2 FYNNEI. The CDR3 loop is CASSVRRGTGNTIYF. For the CDR3, the DNA is TGTGCCAGCAGTGTTAGGCGGGGGACTGGAAACACCATATATTTT.

The chain is built from TRBV7-3 and TRBJ1-1; no reliable D call. Trimming stripped 3 bases from V and 7 bases from J, with 12 bases between. This CDR3 is built from 13 residues. CDR1 and CDR2 (germline): SGHTA, FQGTGA. The CDR3 nucleotides read TGTGCCAGCAGCTTCCGGGGTTCGGGTGAAGCTTTCTTT. Its translation is CASSFRGSGEAFF.

The chain is built from TRBV19 and TRBJ2-4, with D possibly being TRBD1 (6 bases). V lost 5 bases and J lost 6, with 17 bases in between. This CDR3 has 15 amino acids. The germline CDR1 and CDR2 sequences are LNHDA and SQIVND (reference sequence). The CDR3 region has the DNA TGTGCCAGTAGTGACAGGTCCTTAGCCGGAAACATTCAGTACTTC. Translating gives CASSDRSLAGNIQYF.

The genes are TRBV19 and TRBJ2-1; 10 bases fit TRBD2. With 7 bases clipped from V and 7 bases from J, the junction kept 13 bases outside the gene matches. The CDR3 sequence is 16 residues long. Germline values: CDR1 LNHDA, CDR2 SQIVND (reference sequence). The CDR3 nucleotides are TGTGCCAGTACCCAATCCAGCGGGAGGGCTGCAAATGAGCAGTTCTTC. Its translation: CASTQSSGRAANEQFF.

The chain employs TRBV9 and TRBJ2-5, with a possible D match to TRBD1 (5 bases). Germline values: CDR1 SGDLS, CDR2 YYNGEE. V lost 4 bases and J 7 bases, leaving 11 bases between the germline ends. CDR3 size: 12 residues. The CDR3 loop reads CASSRDQGTQYF. CDR3 coding DNA: TGTGCCAGCAGCAGGGATCAGGGGACCCAGTACTTC.

The V gene is TRBV18, the J gene TRBJ1-5; D is possibly TRBD1 (5 bases). The CDR3 is made up of 14 amino acids. Germline V gene sequence: CDR1 KGHSH, CDR2 LQKENI. The ends were cut back, 4 bases at V and 6 bases at J, with 13 bases in the middle. The CDR3 region is CASSQSGVGQPQHF. CDR3 coding DNA: TGTGCCAGCTCACAATCGGGGGTTGGTCAGCCCCAGCATTTT. Full variable domain (rest looked up from reference TRBV18 and TRBJ1-5): NAGVMQNPRHLVRRRGQEARLRCSPMKGHSHVYWYRQLPEEGLKFMVYLQKENIIDESGMPKERFSAEFPKEGPSILRIQQVVRGDSAAYFCASSQSGVGQPQHFGDGTRLSIL.